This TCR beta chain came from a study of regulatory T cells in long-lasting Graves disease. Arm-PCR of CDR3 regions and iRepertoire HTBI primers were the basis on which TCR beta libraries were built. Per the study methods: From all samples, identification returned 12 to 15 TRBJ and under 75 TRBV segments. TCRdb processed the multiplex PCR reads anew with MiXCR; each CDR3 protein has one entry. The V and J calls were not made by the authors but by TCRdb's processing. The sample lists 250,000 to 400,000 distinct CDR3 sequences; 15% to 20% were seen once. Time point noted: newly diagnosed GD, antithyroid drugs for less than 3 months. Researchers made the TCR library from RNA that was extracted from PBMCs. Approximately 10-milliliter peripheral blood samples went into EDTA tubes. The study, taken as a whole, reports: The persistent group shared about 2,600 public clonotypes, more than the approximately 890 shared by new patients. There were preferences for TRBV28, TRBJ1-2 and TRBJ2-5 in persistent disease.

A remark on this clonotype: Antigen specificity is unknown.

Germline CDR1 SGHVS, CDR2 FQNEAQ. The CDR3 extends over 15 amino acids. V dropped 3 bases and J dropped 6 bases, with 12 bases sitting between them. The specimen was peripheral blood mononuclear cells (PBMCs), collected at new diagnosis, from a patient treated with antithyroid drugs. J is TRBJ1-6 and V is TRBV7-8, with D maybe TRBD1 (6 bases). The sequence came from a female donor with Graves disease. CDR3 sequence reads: CASSLNRDGNSPLHF. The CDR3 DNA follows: TGTGCCAGCAGCTTGAACAGGGATGGTAATTCACCCCTCCACTTT.